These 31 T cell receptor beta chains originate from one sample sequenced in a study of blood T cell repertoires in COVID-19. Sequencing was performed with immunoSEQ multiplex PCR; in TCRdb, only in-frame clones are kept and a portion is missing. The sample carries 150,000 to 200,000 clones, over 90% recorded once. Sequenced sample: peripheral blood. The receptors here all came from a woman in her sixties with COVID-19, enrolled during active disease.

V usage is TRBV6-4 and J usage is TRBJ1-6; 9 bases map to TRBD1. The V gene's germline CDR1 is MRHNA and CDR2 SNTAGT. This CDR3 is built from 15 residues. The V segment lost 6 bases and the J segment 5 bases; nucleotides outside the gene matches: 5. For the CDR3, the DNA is TGTGCCAGCAGACGGGGACAGGGTAATAATTCACCCCTCCACTTT. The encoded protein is CASRRGQGNNSPLHF.

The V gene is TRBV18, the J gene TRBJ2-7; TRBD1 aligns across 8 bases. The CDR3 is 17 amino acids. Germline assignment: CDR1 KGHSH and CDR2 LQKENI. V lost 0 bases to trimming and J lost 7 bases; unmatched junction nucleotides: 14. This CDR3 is CASSPPGDRWKPGEQYF. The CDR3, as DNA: TGTGCCAGCTCACCACCTGGGGACAGGTGGAAGCCGGGGGAGCAGTACTTC.

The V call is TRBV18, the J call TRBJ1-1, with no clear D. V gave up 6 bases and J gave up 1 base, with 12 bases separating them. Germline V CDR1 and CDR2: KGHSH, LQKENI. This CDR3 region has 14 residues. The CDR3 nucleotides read TGTGCCAGCTCCCGTGAGCCCGGGAACACTGAAGCTTTCTTT. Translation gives CASSREPGNTEAFF. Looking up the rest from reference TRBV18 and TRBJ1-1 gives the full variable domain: NAGVMQNPRHLVRRRGQEARLRCSPMKGHSHVYWYRQLPEEGLKFMVYLQKENIIDESGMPKERFSAEFPKEGPSILRIQQVVRGDSAAYFCASSREPGNTEAFFGQGTRLTVV.

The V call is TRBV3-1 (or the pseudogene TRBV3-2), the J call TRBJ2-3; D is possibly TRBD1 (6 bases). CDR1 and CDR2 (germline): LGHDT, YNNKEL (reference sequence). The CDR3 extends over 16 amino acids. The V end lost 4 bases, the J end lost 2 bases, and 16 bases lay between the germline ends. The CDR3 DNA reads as TGTGCCAGCAGCCTAAAACGGACAGACATCACAGATACGCAGTATTTT. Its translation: CASSLKRTDITDTQYF.

This chain's CDR3 is CSVDLGQPNYGYTF. The CDR3 nucleotides read TGCAGCGTTGATTTGGGGCAGCCCAACTATGGCTACACCTTC. The chain employs TRBV29-1 and TRBJ1-2; a possible D gene is TRBD1 (5 bases). Germline V CDR1 and CDR2: SQVTM, ANQGSEA. V lost 3 bases to trimming and J lost 2 bases, with 13 bases between them. The CDR3 loop spans 14 amino acids.

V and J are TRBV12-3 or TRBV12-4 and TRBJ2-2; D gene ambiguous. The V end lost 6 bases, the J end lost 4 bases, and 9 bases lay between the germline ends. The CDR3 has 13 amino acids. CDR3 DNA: TGTGCCAGCAGCCCCTATGGCACCGGGGAGCTGTTTTTT. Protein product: CASSPYGTGELFF.

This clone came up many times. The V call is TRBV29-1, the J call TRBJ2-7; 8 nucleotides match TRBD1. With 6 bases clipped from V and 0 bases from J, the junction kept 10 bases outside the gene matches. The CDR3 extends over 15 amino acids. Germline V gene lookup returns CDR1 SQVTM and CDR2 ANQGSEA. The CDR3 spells CSVYGQGANSYEQYF. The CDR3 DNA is TGCAGCGTCTACGGGCAGGGGGCAAACTCCTACGAGCAGTACTTC.

The CDR3 spells CASRLRGLGTEAFF. DNA for the CDR3: TGTGCCAGCAGACTAAGGGGGCTAGGCACTGAAGCTTTCTTT. The chain recombines TRBV6-5 with TRBJ1-1; 7 nucleotides line up with TRBD1. Germline trimming cut 6 bases from V and 4 bases from J; bases unmatched to any gene: 8. Germline-derived CDR1 and CDR2 are MNHEY and SVGAGI. The CDR3 has 14 residues.

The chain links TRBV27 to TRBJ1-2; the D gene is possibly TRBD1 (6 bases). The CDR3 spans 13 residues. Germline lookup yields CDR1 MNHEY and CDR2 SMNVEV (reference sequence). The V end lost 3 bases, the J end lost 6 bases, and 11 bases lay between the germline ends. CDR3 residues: CASSFSGADGYTF. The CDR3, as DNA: TGTGCCAGCAGTTTCTCAGGGGCGGATGGCTACACCTTC.

In nucleotides, the CDR3 is TGTGCCAGTAGAGCGGAAATCCGGGACATAGGAGGCACTGAAGCTTTCTTT. As protein: CASRAEIRDIGGTEAFF. The V gene is TRBV19, the J gene TRBJ1-1; weak D call: TRBD1 (6 bases). With 6 bases removed from V and 4 bases from J, the gap between germline ends came to 24 bases. The CDR3 is 17 amino acids. Germline V gene sequence: CDR1 LNHDA, CDR2 SQIVND (reference sequence).

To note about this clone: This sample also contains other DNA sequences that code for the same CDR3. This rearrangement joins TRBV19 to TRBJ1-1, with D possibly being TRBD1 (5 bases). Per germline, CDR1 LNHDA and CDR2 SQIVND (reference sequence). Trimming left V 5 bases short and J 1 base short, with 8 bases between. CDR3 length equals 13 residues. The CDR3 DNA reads TGTGCCAGTAGTTCCACAGGGAACACTGAAGCTTTCTTT. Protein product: CASSSTGNTEAFF.

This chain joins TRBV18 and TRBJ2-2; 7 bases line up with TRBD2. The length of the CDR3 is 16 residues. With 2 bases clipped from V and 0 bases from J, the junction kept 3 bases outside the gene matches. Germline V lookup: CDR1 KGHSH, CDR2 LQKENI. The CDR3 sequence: CASSPIAGTNTGELFF. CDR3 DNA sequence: TGTGCCAGCTCACCAATAGCGGGTACGAACACCGGGGAGCTGTTTTTT.

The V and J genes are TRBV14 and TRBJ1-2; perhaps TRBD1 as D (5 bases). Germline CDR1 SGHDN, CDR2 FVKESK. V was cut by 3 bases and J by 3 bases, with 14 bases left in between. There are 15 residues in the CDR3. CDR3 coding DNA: TGTGCCAGCAGCCAGCTGGACCGGGGGGACTATGGCTACACCTTC. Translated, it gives CASSQLDRGDYGYTF.

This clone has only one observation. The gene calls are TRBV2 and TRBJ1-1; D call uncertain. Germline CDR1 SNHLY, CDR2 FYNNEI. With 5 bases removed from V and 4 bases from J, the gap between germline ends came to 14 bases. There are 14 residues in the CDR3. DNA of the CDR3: TGTGCCAGCAGTTCTACAGTGGCCAGCACTGAAGCTTTCTTT. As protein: CASSSTVASTEAFF.

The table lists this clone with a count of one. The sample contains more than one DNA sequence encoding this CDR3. DNA of the CDR3: TGTGCCAGTAGTATCGGCTCCTACAATGAGCAGTTCTTC. The encoded protein is CASSIGSYNEQFF. The chain joins TRBV19 to TRBJ2-1; D is unresolved. The CDR3 consists of 13 residues. Germline CDR1 is LNHDA and CDR2 is SQIVND (reference sequence). V dropped 3 bases and J dropped 0 bases, with 3 bases sitting between them.

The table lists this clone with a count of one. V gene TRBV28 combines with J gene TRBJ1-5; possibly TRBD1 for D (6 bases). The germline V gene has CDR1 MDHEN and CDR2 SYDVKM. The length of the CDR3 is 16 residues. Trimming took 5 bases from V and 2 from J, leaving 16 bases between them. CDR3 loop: CASSGRGARGNQPQHF. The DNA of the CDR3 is TGTGCCAGCAGTGGGCGGGGGGCAAGGGGCAATCAGCCCCAGCATTTT.

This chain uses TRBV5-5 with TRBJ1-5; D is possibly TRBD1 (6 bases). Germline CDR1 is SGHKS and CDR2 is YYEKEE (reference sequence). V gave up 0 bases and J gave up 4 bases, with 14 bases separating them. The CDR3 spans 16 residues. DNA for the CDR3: TGTGCCAGCAGCTTGGTTGGCAGGGGTTCTAATCAGCCCCAGCATTTT. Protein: CASSLVGRGSNQPQHF.

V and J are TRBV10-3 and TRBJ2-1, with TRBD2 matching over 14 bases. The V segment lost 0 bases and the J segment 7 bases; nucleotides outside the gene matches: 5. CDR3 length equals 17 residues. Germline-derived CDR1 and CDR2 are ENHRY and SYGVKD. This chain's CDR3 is CAISESGLAGAANEQFF. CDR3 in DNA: TGTGCCATCAGTGAGTCGGGACTAGCGGGGGCCGCGAATGAGCAGTTCTTC.

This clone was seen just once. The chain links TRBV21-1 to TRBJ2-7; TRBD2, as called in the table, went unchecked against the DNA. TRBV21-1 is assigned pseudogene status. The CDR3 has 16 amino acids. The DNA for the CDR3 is TGTGCCAGCAGCAAAGAGGAGGCAGAGAGCTCCTACGAGCAGTACTTC. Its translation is CASSKEEAESSYEQYF.

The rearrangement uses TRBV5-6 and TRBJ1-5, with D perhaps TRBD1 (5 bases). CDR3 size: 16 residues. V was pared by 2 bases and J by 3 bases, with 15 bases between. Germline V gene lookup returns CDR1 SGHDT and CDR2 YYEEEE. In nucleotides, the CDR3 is TGTGCCAGCAGCTTAAGAAATCAGGGATACAATCAGCCCCAGCATTTT. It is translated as CASSLRNQGYNQPQHF.

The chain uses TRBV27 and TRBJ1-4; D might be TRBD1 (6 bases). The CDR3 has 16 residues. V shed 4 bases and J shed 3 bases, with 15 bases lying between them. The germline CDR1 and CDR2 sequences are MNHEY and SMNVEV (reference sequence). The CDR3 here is CASSSFADSSNEKLFF. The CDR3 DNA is TGTGCCAGCAGTTCTTTCGCGGACAGTTCTAATGAAAAACTGTTTTTT.

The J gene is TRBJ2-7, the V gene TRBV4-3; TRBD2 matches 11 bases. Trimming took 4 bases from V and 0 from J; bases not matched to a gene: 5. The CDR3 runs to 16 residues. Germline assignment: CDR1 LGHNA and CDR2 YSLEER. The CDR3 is CASSLRTSGPSYEQYF. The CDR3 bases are TGCGCCAGCAGCCTGCGGACTAGCGGGCCCTCCTACGAGCAGTACTTC.

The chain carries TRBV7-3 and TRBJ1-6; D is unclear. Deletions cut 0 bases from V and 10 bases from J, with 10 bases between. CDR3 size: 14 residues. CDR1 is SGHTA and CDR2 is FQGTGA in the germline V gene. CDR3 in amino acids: CASSLTGGKSPLHF. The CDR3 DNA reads TGTGCCAGCAGCTTAACGGGAGGGAAATCACCCCTCCACTTT.

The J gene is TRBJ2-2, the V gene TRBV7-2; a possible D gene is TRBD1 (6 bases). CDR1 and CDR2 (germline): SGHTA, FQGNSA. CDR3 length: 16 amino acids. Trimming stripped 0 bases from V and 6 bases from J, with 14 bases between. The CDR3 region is CASSLAARGVAGELFF. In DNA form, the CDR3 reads TGTGCCAGCAGCTTAGCTGCCAGGGGTGTCGCCGGGGAGCTGTTTTTT. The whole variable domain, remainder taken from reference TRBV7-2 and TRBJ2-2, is GAGVSQSPSNKVTEKGKDVELRCDPISGHTALYWYRQSLGQGLEFLIYFQGNSAPDKSGLPSDRFSAERTGGSVSTLTIQRTQQEDSAVYLCASSLAARGVAGELFFGEGSRLTVL.

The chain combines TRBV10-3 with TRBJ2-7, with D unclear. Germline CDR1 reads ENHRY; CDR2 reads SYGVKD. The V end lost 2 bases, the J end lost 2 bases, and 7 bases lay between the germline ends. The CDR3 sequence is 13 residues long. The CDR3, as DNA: TGTGCCATCAGTGAGGAGGCAGCCTACGAGCAGTACTTC. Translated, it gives CAISEEAAYEQYF.

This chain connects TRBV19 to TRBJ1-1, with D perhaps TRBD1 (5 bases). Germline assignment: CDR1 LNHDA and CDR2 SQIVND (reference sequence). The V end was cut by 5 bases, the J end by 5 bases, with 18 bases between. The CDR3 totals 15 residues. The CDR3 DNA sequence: TGTGCCAGTAGTCCCCGGGGCAGGAGGGAAACTGAAGCTTTCTTT. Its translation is CASSPRGRRETEAFF.

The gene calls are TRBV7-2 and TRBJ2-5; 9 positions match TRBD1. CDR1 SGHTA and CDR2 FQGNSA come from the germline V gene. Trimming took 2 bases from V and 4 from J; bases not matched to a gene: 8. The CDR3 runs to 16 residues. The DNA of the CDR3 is TGTGCCAGCAGCTTATCTGGACAGGGGTCAGGAGAGACCCAGTACTTC. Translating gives CASSLSGQGSGETQYF. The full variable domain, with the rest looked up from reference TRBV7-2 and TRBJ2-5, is GAGVSQSPSNKVTEKGKDVELRCDPISGHTALYWYRQSLGQGLEFLIYFQGNSAPDKSGLPSDRFSAERTGGSVSTLTIQRTQQEDSAVYLCASSLSGQGSGETQYFGPGTRLLVL.

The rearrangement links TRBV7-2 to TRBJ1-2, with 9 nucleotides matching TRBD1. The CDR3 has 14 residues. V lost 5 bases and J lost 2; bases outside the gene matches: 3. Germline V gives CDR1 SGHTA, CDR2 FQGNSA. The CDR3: CASSNGQGNYGYTF. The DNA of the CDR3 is TGTGCCAGCAGCAACGGACAGGGGAACTATGGCTACACCTTC. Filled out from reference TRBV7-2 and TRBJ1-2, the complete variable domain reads GAGVSQSPSNKVTEKGKDVELRCDPISGHTALYWYRQSLGQGLEFLIYFQGNSAPDKSGLPSDRFSAERTGGSVSTLTIQRTQQEDSAVYLCASSNGQGNYGYTFGSGTRLTVV.

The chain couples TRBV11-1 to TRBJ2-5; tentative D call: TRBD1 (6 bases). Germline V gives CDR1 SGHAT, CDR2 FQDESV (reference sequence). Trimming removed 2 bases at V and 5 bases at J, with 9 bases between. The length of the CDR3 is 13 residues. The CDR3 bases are TGTGCCAGCAGCTTAAACAGGGTTGAGACCCAGTACTTC. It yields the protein CASSLNRVETQYF.

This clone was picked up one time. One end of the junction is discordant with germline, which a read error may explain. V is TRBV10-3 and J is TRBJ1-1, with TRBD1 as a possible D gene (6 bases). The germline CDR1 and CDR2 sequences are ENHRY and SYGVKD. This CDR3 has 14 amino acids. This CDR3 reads CAISELQGPAEAFF. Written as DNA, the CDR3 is TGTGCCATTAGTGAGCTACAGGGCCCGGCTGAAGCTTTCTTT.

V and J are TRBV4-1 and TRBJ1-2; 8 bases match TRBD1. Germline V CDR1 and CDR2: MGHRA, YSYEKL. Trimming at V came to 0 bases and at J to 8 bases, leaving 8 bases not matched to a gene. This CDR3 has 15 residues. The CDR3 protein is CASSQDMAGGNGYTF. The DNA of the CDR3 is TGCGCCAGCAGCCAAGATATGGCAGGGGGCAACGGCTACACCTTC.